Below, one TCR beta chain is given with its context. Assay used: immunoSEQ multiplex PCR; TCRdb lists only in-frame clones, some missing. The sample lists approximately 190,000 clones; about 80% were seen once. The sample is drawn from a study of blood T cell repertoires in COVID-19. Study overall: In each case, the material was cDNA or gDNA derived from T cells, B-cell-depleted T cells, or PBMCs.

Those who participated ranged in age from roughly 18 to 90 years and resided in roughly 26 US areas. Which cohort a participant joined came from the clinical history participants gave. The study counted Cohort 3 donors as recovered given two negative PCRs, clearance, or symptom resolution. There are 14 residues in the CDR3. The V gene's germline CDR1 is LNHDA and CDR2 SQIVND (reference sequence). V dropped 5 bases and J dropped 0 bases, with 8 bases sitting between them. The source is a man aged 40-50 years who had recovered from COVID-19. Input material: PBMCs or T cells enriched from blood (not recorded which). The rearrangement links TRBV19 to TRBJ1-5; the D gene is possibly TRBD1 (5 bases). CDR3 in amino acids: CASSGTHSNQPQHF. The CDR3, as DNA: TGTGCCAGTAGTGGGACTCATAGCAATCAGCCCCAGCATTTT. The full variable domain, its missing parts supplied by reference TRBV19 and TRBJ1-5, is DGGITQSPKYLFRKEGQNVTLSCEQNLNHDAMYWYRQDPGQGLRLIYYSQIVNDFQKGDIAEGYSVSREKKESFPLTVTSAQKNPTAFYLCASSGTHSNQPQHFGDGTRLSIL.